This is a list of T cell receptor beta chains from one sample in a study of blood T cell repertoires in COVID-19. Sequencing was performed with immunoSEQ multiplex PCR; in TCRdb, only in-frame clones are kept and a portion is missing. The data contain approximately 290,000 clones, around 89% of them singletons. The sequenced material came from peripheral blood. The receptors here all came from a man aged 25 to 45 with acute or convalescent COVID-19. The CDR3 runs from the conserved cysteine through the conserved F or W.

v_gene	j_gene	CDR3aa
TRBV18	TRBJ1-6	CASSPGQGRGSPLHF
TRBV6-5	TRBJ2-6	CASSILGAGANVLTF
TRBV5-8	TRBJ1-1	CASSSVGGMNTEAFF
TRBV7-9	TRBJ1-1	CASSVGTGRKETEAFF
TRBV30	TRBJ1-2	CAWSAPRAANYGYTF
TRBV10-3	TRBJ2-1	CAISEGAGGWNEQFF
TRBV6-5	TRBJ2-1	CASSLSGGWNEQFF
TRBV28	TRBJ2-7	CASSLFWRGGEQYF
TRBV27	TRBJ2-7	CASSLTGIGEQYF
TRBV29-1	TRBJ1-2	CSVPLDRQGLGYGYTF
TRBV27	TRBJ1-1	CASSSRRQRAFF
TRBV5-4	TRBJ2-5	CASSLRPSGGIDQRTQYF
TRBV18	TRBJ1-6	CASSSLVRQGATIDSPLHF
TRBV5-1	TRBJ2-2	CASSPGVTGELFF
TRBV4-2	TRBJ1-3	CASSQDIPVGAIYF
TRBV19	TRBJ2-3	CASSIGRQANTDTQYF
TRBV4-1	TRBJ1-1	CASSPTLNTEAFF
TRBV10-2	TRBJ1-1	CASSERGQVNTEAFF
TRBV28	TRBJ2-4	CASSLGGAGYIQYF
TRBV10-3	TRBJ1-1	CAISPGQSTEAFF
TRBV11-3	TRBJ2-3	CASSLVAGGTTDTQYF
TRBV5-1	TRBJ1-6	CASSLATNNSPLHF
TRBV4-1	TRBJ2-1	CASSQDFLVWFF
TRBV7-3	TRBJ2-3	CASSLNFGEGTDTQYF
TRBV5-4	TRBJ1-2	CASSFEEIYGYTF
TRBV7-6	TRBJ2-1	CASSLAQREINNEQFF
TRBV5-1	TRBJ1-1	CASSFGSNTEAFF
TRBV5-6	TRBJ2-7	CASSWLQGAPSEQYF
TRBV7-2	TRBJ2-7	CASSLVGGSYEQYF
TRBV6-6	TRBJ1-5	CASGTDYSNQPQHF
TRBV14	TRBJ2-5	CASSQYLRSETQYF
TRBV5-4	TRBJ2-6	CASSLVAEANVLTF
TRBV3-1/TRBV3-2	TRBJ1-1	CASSRGEGRDTEAFF
TRBV6-5	TRBJ1-1	CASSYKRVFTEAFF
TRBV5-1	TRBJ2-3	CASSSTGGSDTQYF
TRBV7-9	TRBJ2-7	CASSPVTELTYEQYF
TRBV7-9	TRBJ2-7	CASSLEWQGPEQYF
TRBV18	TRBJ1-4	CASSPPIVGATNEKLFF
TRBV11-2	TRBJ1-1	CASKPGRNTEAFF
TRBV4-1	TRBJ2-7	CASSPRGSGGMNEQYF
TRBV28	TRBJ2-6	CASMGQGDFFSGANVLTF
TRBV14	TRBJ2-7	CASSQGPRDEQYF
TRBV18	TRBJ2-7	CASSRTGNYEQYF